This T cell receptor beta chain appears in the sequencing data of a study of cytotoxic CD8 clonotypes in ibrutinib-treated CLL. Points from the study as a whole: Sampling time points were not equivalent between sustained-remission and progressing patients.

CDR3 size: 17 residues. Trimming stripped 0 bases from V and 6 bases from J, with 20 bases between. The V gene's germline CDR1 is LGHNA and CDR2 YNFKEQ. As regards this clone: Its antigen is undetermined.

Some clones are missing from TCRdb's copy, which holds only in-frame ones; the method was immunoSEQ multiplex PCR. The profile shows tens of thousands of clones, 45% to 60% of them singletons. The genes are TRBV4-2 and TRBJ2-5, with D tentatively TRBD1 or TRBD2 (5 bases each). Sequencing was performed on PBMCs, taken after 12 months of ibrutinib treatment. The receptor comes from a human donor with chronic lymphocytic leukemia. DNA of the CDR3: TGTGCCAGCAGCCAAGATCAATACGGGGCGCCCCCACAGACCCAGTACTTC. The encoded protein is CASSQDQYGAPPQTQYF.